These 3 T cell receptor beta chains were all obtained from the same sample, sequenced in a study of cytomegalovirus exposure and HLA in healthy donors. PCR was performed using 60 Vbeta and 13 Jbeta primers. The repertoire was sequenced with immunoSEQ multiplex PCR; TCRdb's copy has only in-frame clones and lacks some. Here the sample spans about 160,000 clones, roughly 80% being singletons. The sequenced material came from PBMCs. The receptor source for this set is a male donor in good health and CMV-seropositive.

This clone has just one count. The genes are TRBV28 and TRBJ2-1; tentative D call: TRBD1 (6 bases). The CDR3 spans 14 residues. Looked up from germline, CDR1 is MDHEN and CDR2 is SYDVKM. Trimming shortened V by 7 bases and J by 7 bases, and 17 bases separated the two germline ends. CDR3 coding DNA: TGTGCCAGCATCCCAGGGCACAGGGCAAATGAGCAGTTCTTC. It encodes CASIPGHRANEQFF. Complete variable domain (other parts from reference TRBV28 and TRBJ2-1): DVKVTQSSRYLVKRTGEKVFLECVQDMDHENMFWYRQDPGLGLRLIYFSYDVKMKEKGDIPEGYSVSREKKERFSLILESASTNQTSMYLCASIPGHRANEQFFGPGTRLTVL.

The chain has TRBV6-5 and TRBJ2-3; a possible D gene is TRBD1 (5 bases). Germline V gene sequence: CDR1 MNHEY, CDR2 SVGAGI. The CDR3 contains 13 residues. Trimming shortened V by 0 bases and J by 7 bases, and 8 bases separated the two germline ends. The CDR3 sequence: CASSYSRVNTQYF. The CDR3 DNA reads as TGTGCCAGCAGTTACTCCAGGGTAAATACGCAGTATTTT.

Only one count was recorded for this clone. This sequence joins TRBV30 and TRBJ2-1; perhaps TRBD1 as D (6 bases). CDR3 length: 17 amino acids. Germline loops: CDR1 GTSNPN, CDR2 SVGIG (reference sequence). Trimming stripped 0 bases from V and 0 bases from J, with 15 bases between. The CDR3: CAWSVDRSRFSYNEQFF. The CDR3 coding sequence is TGTGCCTGGAGTGTAGACAGGTCCCGATTCTCCTACAATGAGCAGTTCTTC.